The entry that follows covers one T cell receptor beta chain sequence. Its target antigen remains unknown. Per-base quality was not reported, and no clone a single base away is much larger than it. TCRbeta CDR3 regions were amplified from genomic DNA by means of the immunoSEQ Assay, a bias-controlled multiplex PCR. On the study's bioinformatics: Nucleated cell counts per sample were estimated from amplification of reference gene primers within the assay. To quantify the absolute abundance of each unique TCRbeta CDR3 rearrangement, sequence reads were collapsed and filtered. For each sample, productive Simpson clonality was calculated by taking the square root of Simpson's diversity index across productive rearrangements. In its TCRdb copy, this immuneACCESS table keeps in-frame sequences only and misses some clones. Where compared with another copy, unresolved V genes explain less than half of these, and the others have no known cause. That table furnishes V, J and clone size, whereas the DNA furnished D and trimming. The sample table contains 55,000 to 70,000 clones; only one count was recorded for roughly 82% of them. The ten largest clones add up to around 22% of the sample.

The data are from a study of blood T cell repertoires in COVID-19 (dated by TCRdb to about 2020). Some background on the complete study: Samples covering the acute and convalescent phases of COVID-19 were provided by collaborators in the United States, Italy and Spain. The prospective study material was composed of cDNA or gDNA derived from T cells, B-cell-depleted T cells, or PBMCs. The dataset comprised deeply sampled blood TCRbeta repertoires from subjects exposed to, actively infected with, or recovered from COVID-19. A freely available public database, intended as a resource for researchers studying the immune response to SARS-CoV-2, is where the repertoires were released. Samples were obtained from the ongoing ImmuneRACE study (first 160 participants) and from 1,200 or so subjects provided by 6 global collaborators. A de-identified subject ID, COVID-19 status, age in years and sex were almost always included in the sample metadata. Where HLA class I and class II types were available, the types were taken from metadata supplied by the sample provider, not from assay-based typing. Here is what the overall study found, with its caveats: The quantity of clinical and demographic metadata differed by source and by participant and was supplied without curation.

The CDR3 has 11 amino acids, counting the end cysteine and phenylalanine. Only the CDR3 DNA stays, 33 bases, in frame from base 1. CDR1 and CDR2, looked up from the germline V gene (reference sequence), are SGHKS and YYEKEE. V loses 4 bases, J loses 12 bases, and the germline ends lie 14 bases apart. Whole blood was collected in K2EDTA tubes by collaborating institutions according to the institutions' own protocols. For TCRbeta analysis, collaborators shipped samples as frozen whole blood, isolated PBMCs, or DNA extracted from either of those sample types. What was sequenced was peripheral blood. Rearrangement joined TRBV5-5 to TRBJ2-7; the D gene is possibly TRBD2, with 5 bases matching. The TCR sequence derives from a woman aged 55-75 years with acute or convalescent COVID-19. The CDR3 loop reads CASSLGLERYF. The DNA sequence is TGTGCCAGCAGCCTAGGACTGGAACGGTACTTC.